These T cell receptor beta chains were read from a single sample in a study of blood T cell repertoires in COVID-19. Assay: immunoSEQ multiplex PCR; the TCRdb copy retains only in-frame clones and omits some. This sample has about 21,000 clones, with about four fifths found just once. Material: peripheral blood. The receptors shown here come from a human donor in a cohort sampled during active COVID-19. CDR3s include the opening cysteine and the closing phenylalanine or tryptophan. Each record gives: D gene, V gene, CDR3 length, clone size, J gene, CDR3 DNA, CDR3 protein. D genes are given only for firm matches. A clone size is listed for some rows: how often the clone was seen (once, few, many), or a class if it is expanded.

-	TRBV18	13	-	TRBJ2-7	TGTGCCAGCTCACCGGACAGTGTTTACGAGCAGTACTTC	CASSPDSVYEQYF
TRBD2	TRBV18	15	-	TRBJ2-7	TGTGCCAGCTCACCGGGACTAGCGGGGACCTACGAGCAGTACTTC	CASSPGLAGTYEQYF
-	TRBV7-9	15	-	TRBJ1-1	TGTGCCAGCAGCTTAGTAACAGCTATGAACACTGAAGCTTTCTTT	CASSLVTAMNTEAFF
-	TRBV24-1	17	-	TRBJ1-2	TGTGCCACCAGTGATTTCGGACCCGGTACAGGGTCGAGTGGCTACACCTTC	CATSDFGPGTGSSGYTF
TRBD1	TRBV4-2	15	-	TRBJ2-3	TGTGCCAGCAGCCAAGATCAGGACAGGGCAGATACGCAGTATTTT	CASSQDQDRADTQYF
-	TRBV5-4	15	-	TRBJ1-2	TGTGCCAGCAGCTTGGGTCAGGGAACAAGCTATGGCTACACCTTC	CASSLGQGTSYGYTF
TRBD2	TRBV28	16	-	TRBJ2-5	TGTGCCAGCAGTTTGGGGGGACTAGCGGACCAAGAGACCCAGTACTTC	CASSLGGLADQETQYF
-	TRBV18	15	once	TRBJ2-4	TGTGCCAGCTCACCAACGGGAGAGACTAGTAACATTCAGTACTTC	CASSPTGETSNIQYF
TRBD2	TRBV19	16	-	TRBJ2-3	TGTGCCAGTAGTCCTCGTCTAGCGGGGTCCACAGATACGCAGTATTTT	CASSPRLAGSTDTQYF
TRBD1	TRBV10-3	16	-	TRBJ1-5	TGTGCCATCAGTGAAACTCTGGGACAGGGCAATCAGCCCCAGCATTTT	CAISETLGQGNQPQHF
-	TRBV9	15	-	TRBJ2-1	TGTGCCAGCAGCGAAGGGGCGCCCGCCTCCAATGAGCAGTTCTTC	CASSEGAPASNEQFF
TRBD1	TRBV9	17	-	TRBJ2-2	TGTGCCAGCACCGCCGGGACAGGGGGGTATGACACCGGGGAGCTGTTTTTT	CASTAGTGGYDTGELFF
TRBD1	TRBV5-4	14	-	TRBJ1-1	TGTGCCAGCAGCTCCCGGGACAGGGGCACTGAAGCTTTCTTT	CASSSRDRGTEAFF
-	TRBV19	13	-	TRBJ2-7	TGTGCCAGTAGTATTTTCATCGGTTACGAGCAGTACTTC	CASSIFIGYEQYF
TRBD1	TRBV19	13	-	TRBJ2-1	TGTGCCAGTAGTAGAACCGGGACAGCCCTGGGGTTCTTC	CASSRTGTALGFF
-	TRBV19	16	few	TRBJ1-3	TGTGCCAGTACCCGCGGCCCAATGAGCTCTGGAAACACCATATATTTT	CASTRGPMSSGNTIYF
TRBD1	TRBV19	17	once	TRBJ1-6	TGTGCCAGTAGTAGTTCCTCTCTGGACAGGATGAATTCACCCCTCCACTTT	CASSSSSLDRMNSPLHF
TRBD1	TRBV7-9	15	-	TRBJ1-5	TGTGCCAGCAGCTTTGGACAGGGAGGGCATCAGCCCCAGCATTTT	CASSFGQGGHQPQHF
TRBD2	TRBV19	14	-	TRBJ2-2	TGTGCCAGTTGGGGAGGGAGAGACACCGGGGAGCTGTTTTTT	CASWGGRDTGELFF
TRBD1	TRBV6-5	14	-	TRBJ1-2	TGTGCCAGCAGTTACCGGACAGGGGAGGGAGGCTACACCTTC	CASSYRTGEGGYTF
-	TRBV7-3	14	once	TRBJ2-6	TGTGCCAGCAGCTTGACAGCTGGGGCCAACGTCCTGACTTTC	CASSLTAGANVLTF
-	TRBV7-9	14	-	TRBJ1-2	TGTGCCAGCAGCCCCATGGTACCTATCTATGGCTACACCTTC	CASSPMVPIYGYTF
-	TRBV12-3/TRBV12-4	12	-	TRBJ1-6	TGTGCCAGCAGTTTGGCCGCGGCACCCCTCCACTTT	CASSLAAAPLHF
TRBD1	TRBV19	19	-	TRBJ2-2	TGTGCCAGTAGTATAGGTCATCACGGGACAGGGGGCAGCACCGGGGAGCTGTTTTTT	CASSIGHHGTGGSTGELFF
TRBD1	TRBV6-5	13	once	TRBJ1-5	TGTGCCAGCAGTCCAACAGGGGTTCCGCCCCAGCATTTT	CASSPTGVPPQHF
-	TRBV4-1	15	-	TRBJ1-1	TGCGCCAGCAGCCAAGACTTTAGGCGGGCCACTGAAGCTTTCTTT	CASSQDFRRATEAFF
-	TRBV12-5	16	-	TRBJ1-4	TGTGCTAGTGGTAATCTAAGCGTACGTCGTAATGAAAAACTGTTTTTT	CASGNLSVRRNEKLFF
-	TRBV6-5	15	-	TRBJ1-1	TGTGCCAGCACCCCAGGAGGGAACATCCGAACTGAAGCTTTCTTT	CASTPGGNIRTEAFF
-	TRBV15	15	-	TRBJ1-4	TGTGCCACCAGCAGAACCAGGGCAACTAATGAAAAACTGTTTTTT	CATSRTRATNEKLFF
-	TRBV29-1	12	-	TRBJ1-1	TGCAGCGTTGCAAACACGAACACTGAAGCTTTCTTT	CSVANTNTEAFF
TRBD1	TRBV19	16	-	TRBJ2-2	TGTGCCAGTAGTATAGGGACAGGGACAAGAACCGGGGAGCTGTTTTTT	CASSIGTGTRTGELFF
-	TRBV4-3	15	-	TRBJ1-1	TGCGCCAGCAGCCAAGATAGTCGTGGGAGGACTGAAGCTTTCTTT	CASSQDSRGRTEAFF
TRBD1	TRBV28	16	-	TRBJ2-7	TGTGCCAGCACTTTTGGGGGGACAGGGGGTTTCGACGAGCAGTACTTC	CASTFGGTGGFDEQYF
-	TRBV6-6	13	-	TRBJ1-5	TGTGCCAGCAGTTCCCGGGTTTATCAGCCCCAGCATTTT	CASSSRVYQPQHF
-	TRBV12-5	14	-	TRBJ1-4	TGTGCTAGTGGTTTAGAGGGTGGTAATGAAAAACTGTTTTTT	CASGLEGGNEKLFF
-	TRBV24-1	15	-	TRBJ2-3	TGTGCCACCAGCTCTAAAGGGCGGGAAACAGATACGCAGTATTTT	CATSSKGRETDTQYF
-	TRBV11-3	13	-	TRBJ1-4	TGTGCCGGACATATGCTCCGAGGCGAAAAACTGTTTTTT	CAGHMLRGEKLFF
-	TRBV5-1	14	-	TRBJ1-4	TGCGCCAGCAGCTTCGCGGGACTTAATGAAAAACTGTTTTTT	CASSFAGLNEKLFF
-	TRBV28	14	-	TRBJ1-4	TGTGCCAGCAGTTTGGCAGGGAAGGGGGAAAAACTGTTTTTT	CASSLAGKGEKLFF
-	TRBV11-2	14	-	TRBJ1-2	TGTGCCAGCAGCCAGACTGCGGGGTCCTATGGCTACACCTTC	CASSQTAGSYGYTF
-	TRBV15	15	-	TRBJ2-2	TGTGCCACCAGCAGAGCCATCCAGGGAACCGGGGAGCTGTTTTTT	CATSRAIQGTGELFF
TRBD2	TRBV27	16	-	TRBJ2-3	TGTGCCAGCAGTTCGATCTCGCGGGGGAGCACAGATACGCAGTATTTT	CASSSISRGSTDTQYF
TRBD1	TRBV19	17	-	TRBJ1-5	TGTGCCAGTAGTTACGGACCGGGACAGGGGATCAATCAGCCCCAGCATTTT	CASSYGPGQGINQPQHF
-	TRBV6-6	11	few	TRBJ1-2	TGTGCCAGCGGACAAGACTATGGCTACACCTTC	CASGQDYGYTF
TRBD2	TRBV24-1	15	-	TRBJ2-5	TGTGCCACCAGTGGGTTAGCGGGGTACCAAGAGACCCAGTACTTC	CATSGLAGYQETQYF
TRBD2	TRBV13	14	once	TRBJ2-1	TGTGCCAGCAGCTCTCAGCGGGGGAAAAATGAGCAGTTCTTC	CASSSQRGKNEQFF
TRBD2	TRBV6-6	15	-	TRBJ2-3	TGTGCCAGCAGCTATAGCGGGGGGGCGTCAGATACGCAGTATTTT	CASSYSGGASDTQYF
-	TRBV29-1	11	-	TRBJ1-1	TGCAGCGCTCGGGGAGGTATTGAAGCTTTCTTT	CSARGGIEAFF